This T cell receptor (beta chain) was obtained from a study of OX40 agonist ivuxolimab in advanced cancers. Study overall: Eligibility admitted prior anti-PD-1, anti-PD-L1 or anti-CTLA-4 therapy; about 42% had some.

The table came from immunoSEQ multiplex PCR; TCRdb's copy has only in-frame clones and leaves some out. The data contain approximately 58,000 clones, 82% of them singletons. Trimming took 7 bases from V and 8 from J; bases not matched to a gene: 8. Germline CDR1 LNHDA, CDR2 SQIVND (reference sequence). This CDR3 contains 13 residues. The source of this sequence is an adult with an advanced solid tumor such as melanoma, head and neck, liver or kidney cancer. The material was CD4+ or CD8+ T cells sorted from blood, obtained in a trial of the OX40 agonist ivuxolimab. The J gene is TRBJ2-3, the V gene TRBV19, with 8 bases that match TRBD2. In DNA form, the CDR3 reads TGTGCCAGTACCGCGGGAGGTACGAGTACGCAGTATTTT. Translating gives CASTAGGTSTQYF.